The present T cell receptor (beta chain) was sequenced within a study of tumor and adjacent non-tumor tissue in lung cancer. For this clonotype: Its antigen remains unknown. A single base separates this from a much larger clone, so it may be a read error. Here the CDR3 omits its conserved ending phenylalanine or tryptophan, so a read error is the likely source.

Study findings and constraints: Tumor TCR diversity, when higher, was linked to shorter survival.

A modified ARM-PCR protocol with three rounds of nested PCR amplified TCRbeta. TCRdb reprocessed the multiplex PCR reads via MiXCR and lists one record per CDR3 protein. The sample has over 100,000 distinct CDR3 sequences; 62% are singletons. The CDR3 has 17 amino acids. The template was RNA from unsorted bulk tissue. This non-tumor lung sample came from over 3 cm beyond the tumor edge. V is TRBV12-3 or TRBV12-4 and J is TRBJ2-1; 11 bases are a match to TRBD2. Sequenced input: distant non-tumor lung tissue. This sequence was found in a man in his sixties with non-small cell lung cancer. CDR3: CASSDEGTSGKYNGQFL. The CDR3 DNA sequence: TGTGCCAGCAGTGACGAGGGGACTAGCGGAAAGTACAATGGGCAGTTCTTA.